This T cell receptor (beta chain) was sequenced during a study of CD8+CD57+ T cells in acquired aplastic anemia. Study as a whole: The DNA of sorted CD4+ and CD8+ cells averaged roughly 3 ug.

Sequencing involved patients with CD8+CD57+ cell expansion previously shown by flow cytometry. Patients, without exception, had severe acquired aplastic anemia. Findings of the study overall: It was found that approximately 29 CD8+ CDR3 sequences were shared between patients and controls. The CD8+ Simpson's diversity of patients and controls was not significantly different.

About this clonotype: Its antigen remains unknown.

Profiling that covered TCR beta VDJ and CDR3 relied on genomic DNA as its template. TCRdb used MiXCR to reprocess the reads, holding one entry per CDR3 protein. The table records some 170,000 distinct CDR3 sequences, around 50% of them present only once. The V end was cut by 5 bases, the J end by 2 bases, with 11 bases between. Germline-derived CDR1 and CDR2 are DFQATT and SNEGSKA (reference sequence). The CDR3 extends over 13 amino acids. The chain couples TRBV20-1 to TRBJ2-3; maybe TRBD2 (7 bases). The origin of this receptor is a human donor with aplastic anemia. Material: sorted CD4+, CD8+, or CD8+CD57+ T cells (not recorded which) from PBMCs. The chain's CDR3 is CSAGGGHTDTQYF. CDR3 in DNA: TGCAGTGCTGGGGGGGGGCACACAGATACGCAGTATTTT.